The rows below give T cell receptor beta chains drawn from one sample of a study of PD-1 blockade in classical Hodgkin lymphoma. The method was immunoSEQ multiplex PCR; TCRdb's version includes in-frame clones alone and lacks a portion of them. The sample consists of tens of thousands of clones, about three quarters of them appearing once. Here the sequenced sample was peripheral blood mononuclear cells (PBMCs), taken before the second cycle of nivolumab. The receptors come from a human donor with classical Hodgkin lymphoma. Each CDR3 is given with its conserved first and last residue. The D gene is left open where the match is weak. Clone size is given for some rows only: seen once, a few or many times, or a class if the clone is expanded.

V,D,size,J,CDR3,DNA
TRBV29-1,TRBD1,-,TRBJ1-1,CSASPGTGANTEAFF,TGCAGCGCCAGTCCCGGGACAGGGGCGAATACTGAAGCTTTCTTT
TRBV6-5,-,-,TRBJ1-5,CASSYAAINQPQHF,TGTGCCAGCAGTTACGCCGCCATCAATCAGCCCCAGCATTTT
TRBV2,-,-,TRBJ2-5,CASSEAVLVQETQYF,TGTGCCAGCAGTGAAGCGGTACTAGTCCAAGAGACCCAGTACTTC
TRBV11-2,-,once,TRBJ2-7,CASSLTLGGYEQYF,TGTGCCAGCAGCCTGACCTTAGGGGGCTACGAGCAGTACTTC
TRBV9,TRBD2,-,TRBJ2-1,CASSVALTSGDNEQFF,TGTGCCAGCAGCGTAGCTCTGACTAGCGGTGACAATGAGCAGTTCTTC
TRBV6-1,TRBD1,-,TRBJ2-5,CASSGTGGTETQYF,TGTGCCAGCAGTGGGACAGGGGGTACGGAGACCCAGTACTTC
TRBV11-3,-,-,TRBJ2-1,CASSLGAVYNEQFF,TGTGCCAGCAGCTTAGGTGCGGTCTACAATGAGCAGTTCTTC
TRBV9,TRBD2,few,TRBJ2-1,CASSERSGGAYNEQFF,TGTGCCAGCAGCGAGAGGAGCGGGGGGGCCTACAATGAGCAGTTCTTC
TRBV7-2,-,-,TRBJ2-7,CASSLRRGPSYEQYF,TGTGCCAGCAGCTTAAGGCGGGGTCCTTCCTACGAGCAGTACTTC
TRBV7-8,TRBD1,-,TRBJ1-4,CASSAGQGVGEKLFF,TGTGCCAGCAGCGCTGGACAGGGGGTGGGTGAAAAACTGTTTTTT
TRBV6-1,-,-,TRBJ2-1,CASSLRGGSYNEQFF,TGTGCCAGCAGTCTACGGGGAGGCTCCTACAATGAGCAGTTCTTC
TRBV30,TRBD1,-,TRBJ1-2,CAWSGTGSYYGYTF,TGTGCCTGGAGTGGGACAGGCAGCTACTATGGCTACACCTTC
TRBV19,-,-,TRBJ1-4,CASSLRGALNEKLFF,TGTGCCAGTAGTTTAAGGGGGGCCTTGAATGAAAAACTGTTTTTT
TRBV19,TRBD1,-,TRBJ1-2,CASSILLGQGVRGYTF,TGTGCCAGTAGTATACTTCTTGGACAGGGGGTACGGGGCTACACCTTC
TRBV14,-,few,TRBJ2-1,CASSQDVKFNEQFF,TGTGCCAGCAGCCAAGATGTCAAGTTCAATGAGCAGTTCTTC
TRBV10-3,TRBD1,-,TRBJ1-5,CASRGTGGSNQPQHF,TGTGCCAGCCGCGGGACAGGGGGGAGCAATCAGCCCCAGCATTTT
TRBV6-6,-,-,TRBJ2-7,CASSYTGETYEQYF,TGTGCCAGCAGTTACACGGGGGAGACCTACGAGCAGTACTTC
TRBV9,-,-,TRBJ1-2,CASSARPGGSGYTF,TGTGCCAGCAGCGCCCGGCCTGGGGGCTCGGGCTACACCTTC
TRBV19,TRBD1,few,TRBJ1-2,CASSITNARDRGRGYTF,TGTGCCAGTAGTATCACAAACGCCCGGGACAGGGGACGAGGCTACACCTTC
TRBV5-6,-,-,TRBJ2-2,CASSLLRADTGELFF,TGTGCCAGCAGCTTGTTAAGGGCGGACACCGGGGAGCTGTTTTTT
TRBV5-1,TRBD1,few,TRBJ2-7,CASTSRTGGPHEQYF,TGCGCCAGCACCTCGAGGACAGGGGGCCCCCACGAGCAGTACTTC
TRBV7-9,-,-,TRBJ2-1,CASWDTGHLLDEQFF,TGTGCCAGCTGGGACACGGGGCATCTCTTGGATGAGCAGTTCTTC
TRBV15,-,-,TRBJ1-5,CATSRESTDGPQHF,TGTGCCACCAGCAGAGAAAGTACAGATGGACCCCAGCATTTT
TRBV6-5,-,-,TRBJ1-1,CASSYGWDGNTEAFF,TGTGCCAGCAGTTACGGGTGGGACGGGAACACTGAAGCTTTCTTT
TRBV27,-,-,TRBJ2-7,CASKSGFSYEQYF,TGTGCCAGCAAAAGCGGGTTTTCCTACGAGCAGTACTTC
TRBV28,TRBD2,-,TRBJ2-1,CASSLGGRDNEQFF,TGTGCCAGCAGTTTAGGTGGGAGGGACAATGAGCAGTTCTTC
TRBV4-2,TRBD2,-,TRBJ2-2,CASSQVAGGGELFF,TGTGCCAGCAGCCAAGTAGCGGGCGGCGGGGAGCTGTTTTTT
TRBV19,TRBD1,-,TRBJ1-5,CASSPGTGLGQPQHF,TGTGCCAGCAGTCCCGGGACAGGGTTGGGACAGCCCCAGCATTTT